The entry that follows covers one T cell receptor beta chain sequence. Its cognate antigen is unknown. Germline values: CDR1 SQVTM, CDR2 ANQGSEA. V lost 4 bases to trimming and J lost 1 base; unmatched junction nucleotides: 6. The length of the CDR3 is 15 residues. The source of the sample is a study of TIL therapy for anti-PD-1-resistant metastatic lung cancer. Study summary: Patients then received nivolumab; progressors got lymphodepletion, TIL and IL-2. Tumors carried a median roughly 1.5 non-synonymous mutations per megabase. Study results and caveats: Treatment-naive, never-smoker and oncogene-addicted patients were overrepresented in this highly selected cohort.

Indicated time point: pre-treatment sample, taken before nivolumab and TIL therapy. The libraries were made with immunoSEQ v3. Sequencing depth was about 2 million read pairs for survey level, roughly 5-6 million for deep. Only in-frame clones appear in the TCRdb table, and some are missing; sequencing was by immunoSEQ multiplex PCR. The profile shows 45,000 to 75,000 clones, around 87% of them singletons. This sequence joins TRBV29-1 and TRBJ1-1, with 10 bases aligning to TRBD1. Sample: blood, taken at baseline. The receptor was derived from a person aged 25-85 years with non-small cell lung cancer. The chain's CDR3 is CSVVGTGVGNTEAFF. CDR3 sequence (DNA): TGCAGCGTTGTTGGGACAGGGGTAGGGAACACTGAAGCTTTCTTT.